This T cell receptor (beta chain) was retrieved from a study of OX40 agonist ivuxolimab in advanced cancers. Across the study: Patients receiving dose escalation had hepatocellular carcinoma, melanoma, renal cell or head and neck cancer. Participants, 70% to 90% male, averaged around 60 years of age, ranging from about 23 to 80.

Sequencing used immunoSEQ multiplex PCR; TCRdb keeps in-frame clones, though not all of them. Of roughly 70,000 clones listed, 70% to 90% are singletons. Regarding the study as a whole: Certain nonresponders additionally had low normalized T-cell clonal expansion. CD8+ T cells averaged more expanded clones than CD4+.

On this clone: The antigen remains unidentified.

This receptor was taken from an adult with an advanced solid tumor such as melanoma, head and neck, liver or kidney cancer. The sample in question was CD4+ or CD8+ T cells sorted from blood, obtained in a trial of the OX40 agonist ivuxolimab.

This chain's CDR3 is CASSDSRLAGTGELFF. The CDR3 DNA follows: TGTGCCAGCAGTGACTCTCGACTAGCGGGCACCGGGGAGCTGTTTTTT. The chain joins TRBV6-4 to TRBJ2-2; 10 nucleotides match TRBD2. The CDR3 has 16 amino acids. With 0 bases clipped from V and 4 bases from J, the junction kept 2 bases outside the gene matches. Germline CDR1 and CDR2: MRHNA and SNTAGT.